The 9 T cell receptor beta chains below all came from one sample that was sequenced in a study of shared clonotypes between healthy human individuals. The assay was immunoSEQ multiplex PCR, and TCRdb's table has in-frame clones only and misses some. Of about 550,000 clones in the sample, 95% were seen once. The naive CD8 fraction comprised CD45RO-negative cells positively selected for CCR7 and excluded terminally differentiated effector memory CD45RA+ cells. Sequenced: naive CD8+ T cells sorted from blood. The receptors originated from a woman in her thirties in good health.

The rearrangement joins TRBV19 to TRBJ2-1; the D gene could be TRBD1 or TRBD2 (5 bases each). Trimming took off 9 bases at V and 10 bases at J, with 22 bases between the two ends. In germline, CDR1 is LNHDA, CDR2 SQIVND (reference sequence). This CDR3 contains 14 residues. CDR3 in DNA: TGTGCCAGCTCCCGTAACCGGGACGAAAGAGAGCAGTTCTTC. This sequence encodes CASSRNRDEREQFF. The full variable domain, completed using reference TRBV19 and TRBJ2-1, is DGGITQSPKYLFRKEGQNVTLSCEQNLNHDAMYWYRQDPGQGLRLIYYSQIVNDFQKGDIAEGYSVSREKKESFPLTVTSAQKNPTAFYLCASSRNRDEREQFFGPGTRLTVL.

The chain links TRBV25-1 to TRBJ1-1; possible D gene TRBD1, 6 bases. V was shortened by 0 bases and J by 3 bases, with 14 bases between the two germline ends. CDR1 MGHDK and CDR2 SYGVNS come from the germline V gene. The CDR3 is 16 residues long. In nucleotides, the CDR3 is TGTGCCAGCAGTGAATATATACCAGGGGAGGACACTGAAGCTTTCTTT. Its translation is CASSEYIPGEDTEAFF.

V is TRBV9 and J is TRBJ2-7; TRBD1 might be the D (6 bases). Germline V gene lookup returns CDR1 SGDLS and CDR2 YYNGEE. Trimming removed 2 bases from V and 2 bases from J, with 11 bases in between. This CDR3 has 14 residues. As DNA, the CDR3 is TGTGCCAGCAGCGTCCAGGACAGCCCCTACGAGCAGTACTTC. Protein product: CASSVQDSPYEQYF.

The DNA for the CDR3 is TGTGCCAGCACTTTACCCCCCGTCGCTGGCTACACCTTC. Protein product: CASTLPPVAGYTF. This chain connects TRBV5-4 to TRBJ1-2; D is unclear. In germline, CDR1 is SGHNT, CDR2 YYREEE (reference sequence). The CDR3 length is 13 residues. V shed 6 bases and J shed 7 bases, with 16 bases lying between them.

In this sample, this clone turned up once. The V call is TRBV4-1, the J call TRBJ1-6; D unresolved. The germline V gene encodes CDR1 MGHRA and CDR2 YSYEKL. The CDR3 extends over 15 amino acids. V gave up 1 base and J gave up 0 bases, with 4 bases separating them. CDR3 residues: CASSQGGSYNSPLHF. In nucleotides, the CDR3 is TGCGCCAGCAGCCAAGGGGGCTCCTATAATTCACCCCTCCACTTT.

CDR3 residues: CASSLFQQQYF. The CDR3 DNA follows: TGTGCCAGCAGCTTATTTCAACAGCAGTACTTC. The V call is TRBV7-8, the J call TRBJ2-7, with D uncertain. The germline CDR1 and CDR2 sequences are SGHVS and FQNEAQ. V was trimmed by 2 bases and J by 8 bases, leaving 7 bases between them. This CDR3 contains 11 residues.

The chain joins TRBV11-2 to TRBJ1-1, with D tentatively TRBD1 (5 bases). The CDR3 loop spans 18 amino acids. V lost 1 base and J lost 5, with 23 bases in between. Germline CDR1 and CDR2: SGHAT and FQNNGV. The CDR3 DNA follows: TGTGCCAGCAGCTTAGTGGTTTACGGGATGGGGGTTAAGACTGAAGCTTTCTTT. This gives the protein CASSLVVYGMGVKTEAFF.

This clone appeared a few times. The chain joins TRBV19 to TRBJ1-3, with D possibly being TRBD1 (5 bases). The CDR3 loop spans 16 amino acids. Germline loops: CDR1 LNHDA, CDR2 SQIVND (reference sequence). V was shortened by 6 bases and J by 0 bases, with 15 bases between the two germline ends. CDR3 sequence reads: CASRPRDLSSGNTIYF. The CDR3 nucleotides read TGTGCCAGTAGACCCCGGGACCTGAGCTCTGGAAACACCATATATTTT. Together with reference TRBV19 and TRBJ1-3, the CDR3 gives the full variable domain: DGGITQSPKYLFRKEGQNVTLSCEQNLNHDAMYWYRQDPGQGLRLIYYSQIVNDFQKGDIAEGYSVSREKKESFPLTVTSAQKNPTAFYLCASRPRDLSSGNTIYFGEGSWLTVV.

The gene calls are TRBV2 and TRBJ2-1, with D perhaps assigned TRBD1 or TRBD2 (5 bases each). CDR3 length: 16 residues. V lost 4 bases and J 5 bases, leaving 18 bases between the germline ends. Germline values: CDR1 SNHLY, CDR2 FYNNEI. The CDR3 spells CASSGGPARDDNEQFF. Here the CDR3 DNA reads TGTGCCAGCAGTGGGGGACCCGCCAGGGACGACAATGAGCAGTTCTTC.